Listed below are T cell receptor beta chains from one sample, sequenced in a study of blood T cell repertoires in COVID-19. Method: immunoSEQ multiplex PCR; TCRdb's copy keeps in-frame clones and lacks some. The table has about 340,000 clones, about nine tenths seen once; the top ten hold about 7.3%. The sequenced material came from peripheral blood. These TCRs come from a woman aged 70-85 years with COVID-19, enrolled during active disease. CDR3s include the opening cysteine and the closing phenylalanine or tryptophan. Fields, in order: D gene, V gene, J gene, clone size, CDR3 DNA, CDR3 protein. The D gene is left open where the match is weak. Where a row states a size, it is once, few, many or the class of an expanded clone; other rows omit it.

d_gene: .
v_gene: TRBV18
j_gene: TRBJ1-5
abundance: .
CDR3nt: TGTGCCAGCTCACCCCCAGGGATTGGGCCCCAGCATTTT
CDR3aa: CASSPPGIGPQHF

d_gene: .
v_gene: TRBV5-4
j_gene: TRBJ1-3
abundance: .
CDR3nt: TGTGCCAGCGAAGCGGGGCACTCTGGAAACACCATATATTTT
CDR3aa: CASEAGHSGNTIYF

d_gene: .
v_gene: TRBV11-2
j_gene: TRBJ1-2
abundance: .
CDR3nt: TGTGCCAGCAGCCCACTCTATGGGCGGGGATATGGCTACACCTTC
CDR3aa: CASSPLYGRGYGYTF

d_gene: TRBD1
v_gene: TRBV11-2
j_gene: TRBJ1-2
abundance: .
CDR3nt: TGTGCCAGCAGCCCGACAGGGAACTATGGCTACACCTTC
CDR3aa: CASSPTGNYGYTF

d_gene: TRBD1
v_gene: TRBV5-4
j_gene: TRBJ1-1
abundance: .
CDR3nt: TGTGCCAGCAGCTTGGCCACAGGGGGGCCGATAACTGAAGCTTTCTTT
CDR3aa: CASSLATGGPITEAFF

d_gene: .
v_gene: TRBV18
j_gene: TRBJ1-3
abundance: .
CDR3nt: TGTGCCAGCTCACCAGTGTCAGGACAGCAAAGCTCTGGAAACACCATATATTTT
CDR3aa: CASSPVSGQQSSGNTIYF

d_gene: TRBD1
v_gene: TRBV2
j_gene: TRBJ1-2
abundance: .
CDR3nt: TGTGCCAGCAGTGAAACGGGGACAGGGGACTATGGCTACACCTTC
CDR3aa: CASSETGTGDYGYTF

d_gene: TRBD1
v_gene: TRBV10-1
j_gene: TRBJ1-5
abundance: .
CDR3nt: TGCGCCAGCAGTGAGCCCTCTTCGGACAGGCTCAATCAGCCCCAGCATTTT
CDR3aa: CASSEPSSDRLNQPQHF

d_gene: .
v_gene: TRBV29-1
j_gene: TRBJ2-7
abundance: .
CDR3nt: TGCAGCGTTGAAGATAAGGCAGGGGCCTACGAGCAGTACTTC
CDR3aa: CSVEDKAGAYEQYF

d_gene: TRBD1
v_gene: TRBV27
j_gene: TRBJ2-3
abundance: .
CDR3nt: TGTGCCAGCAGTTTAAGGAGAGGGGTCGGGACAGCAGTCACAGATACGCAGTATTTT
CDR3aa: CASSLRRGVGTAVTDTQYF

d_gene: .
v_gene: TRBV9
j_gene: TRBJ1-3
abundance: .
CDR3nt: TGTGCCAGCAGCGCAGTTCTGGGAAACACCATATATTTT
CDR3aa: CASSAVLGNTIYF

d_gene: .
v_gene: TRBV10-2
j_gene: TRBJ2-1
abundance: .
CDR3nt: TGCGCCAGCAGTGCAACAGTTAGTCATGAGCAGTTCTTC
CDR3aa: CASSATVSHEQFF

d_gene: .
v_gene: TRBV7-3
j_gene: TRBJ2-1
abundance: .
CDR3nt: TGTGCCAGCAGCTTGGAACGGACTCCCTACAATGAGCAGTTCTTC
CDR3aa: CASSLERTPYNEQFF

d_gene: .
v_gene: TRBV24-1
j_gene: TRBJ1-5
abundance: .
CDR3nt: TGTGCCACCAGTGAAAGGGGTTTAGCTCAGCCCCAGCATTTT
CDR3aa: CATSERGLAQPQHF

d_gene: .
v_gene: TRBV10-3
j_gene: TRBJ2-5
abundance: .
CDR3nt: TGTGCCATCAGTGAGTCCGGCAGGGAAGAGACCCAGTACTTC
CDR3aa: CAISESGREETQYF

d_gene: .
v_gene: TRBV9
j_gene: TRBJ2-3
abundance: .
CDR3nt: TGTGCCAGCAGCGTGACGACGGGGAAGGGCACAGATACGCAGTATTTT
CDR3aa: CASSVTTGKGTDTQYF

d_gene: .
v_gene: TRBV5-6
j_gene: TRBJ2-1
abundance: .
CDR3nt: TGTGCCAGCAGCTTGAGAGCTTACAATGAGCAGTTCTTC
CDR3aa: CASSLRAYNEQFF

d_gene: TRBD1
v_gene: TRBV19
j_gene: TRBJ1-2
abundance: .
CDR3nt: TGTGCCAGTAGTGACAGGGATGGCTACACCTTC
CDR3aa: CASSDRDGYTF

d_gene: .
v_gene: TRBV5-1
j_gene: TRBJ1-1
abundance: .
CDR3nt: TGCGCCAGCAGCAGGTCGAGGACCCAGGGGACTGAAGCTTTCTTT
CDR3aa: CASSRSRTQGTEAFF

d_gene: .
v_gene: TRBV10-2
j_gene: TRBJ1-5
abundance: once
CDR3nt: TGCGCCAGCAGTGACAGGACATCAAATCAGCCCCAGCATTTT
CDR3aa: CASSDRTSNQPQHF

d_gene: TRBD1
v_gene: TRBV6-5
j_gene: TRBJ1-2
abundance: few
CDR3nt: TGTGCCAGCAGAGGACAGGGATATGGCTACACCTTC
CDR3aa: CASRGQGYGYTF

d_gene: TRBD1
v_gene: TRBV10-3
j_gene: TRBJ1-2
abundance: once
CDR3nt: TGTGCCATCCGGACCACGCTAGGGACAGGCGGCGGCTACACCTTC
CDR3aa: CAIRTTLGTGGGYTF

d_gene: .
v_gene: TRBV7-2
j_gene: TRBJ1-1
abundance: once
CDR3nt: TGTGCCAGCAGGCGGACTGGGGAAGCTTTCTTT
CDR3aa: CASRRTGEAFF

d_gene: .
v_gene: TRBV29-1
j_gene: TRBJ1-2
abundance: .
CDR3nt: TGCAGCGTTGAAGGCCAGGGAGGCGGCTACACCTTC
CDR3aa: CSVEGQGGGYTF

d_gene: TRBD2
v_gene: TRBV6-1
j_gene: TRBJ2-2
abundance: .
CDR3nt: TGTGCCAGCAGTGGTTTGGGAGGGGCGAACACCGGGGAGCTGTTTTTT
CDR3aa: CASSGLGGANTGELFF

d_gene: .
v_gene: TRBV7-3
j_gene: TRBJ2-7
abundance: .
CDR3nt: TGTGCCAGCAGCTTAGGGGGAGGATACGAGCAGTACTTC
CDR3aa: CASSLGGGYEQYF